Shown below are 13 T cell receptor beta chains from a single sample sequenced in a study of T-cell memory formation after mild COVID-19. TCRdb recomputed calls from the 5' RACE reads with MiXCR, one row per CDR3 protein. The sample holds a few hundred thousand distinct CDR3 sequences, approximately 24% seen once. Sample: PBMCs or a T cell subset sorted from them (not recorded which). These receptors were collected from an adult woman who had mild COVID-19 (a few samples of this study predate the infection). Cell type and time point are not known.

The chain joins TRBV7-9 to TRBJ2-1, with 11 bases aligning to TRBD2. The germline V gene encodes CDR1 SEHNR and CDR2 FQNEAQ (reference sequence). V lost 6 bases and J lost 6; bases outside the gene matches: 7. CDR3 size: 15 residues. CDR3 coding DNA: TGTGCCAGCAGTCGTAGCGGGAGGGAAACCAATGAGCAGTTCTTC. Translating it yields CASSRSGRETNEQFF.

The CDR3 spells CATSGPGVQGTYEQYF. In nucleotides, the CDR3 is TGTGCCACCAGTGGCCCCGGGGTCCAGGGGACCTACGAGCAGTACTTC. The chain is built from TRBV24-1 and TRBJ2-7; D is perhaps TRBD1 (6 bases). Trimming shortened V by 5 bases and J by 2 bases, and 18 bases separated the two germline ends. CDR3 size: 16 residues. Germline values: CDR1 KGHDR, CDR2 SFDVKD.

The chain joins TRBV2 to TRBJ2-3, with D maybe TRBD2 (6 bases). Trimming left V 6 bases short and J 4 bases short, with 17 bases between. The V gene's germline CDR1 is SNHLY and CDR2 FYNNEI. CDR3 size: 15 residues. The CDR3 DNA is TGTGCCAGCAGACGTGGCGGGACCGGGCCAGATACGCAGTATTTT. This gives the protein CASRRGGTGPDTQYF. Together with reference TRBV2 and TRBJ2-3, the CDR3 gives the full variable domain: EPEVTQTPSHQVTQMGQEVILRCVPISNHLYFYWYRQILGQKVEFLVSFYNNEISEKSEIFDDQFSVERPDGSNFTLKIRSTKLEDSAMYFCASRRGGTGPDTQYFGPGTRLTVL.

This clonotype was detected a few times. V and J are TRBV12-3 or TRBV12-4 and TRBJ1-2; a weak D match, TRBD1 (5 bases). Trimming took off 5 bases at V and 4 bases at J, with 14 bases between the two ends. CDR3 length: 14 residues. The CDR3, as DNA: TGTGCCAGCAGTCAGCCCGGGGGACTCTATGGCTACACCTTC. It codes for CASSQPGGLYGYTF.

The chain has TRBV2 and TRBJ2-5, with 8 bases fitting TRBD1. This CDR3 spans 17 amino acids. CDR1 is SNHLY and CDR2 is FYNNEI in the germline V gene. V lost 3 bases to trimming and J lost 2 bases; unmatched junction nucleotides: 11. This CDR3 is CASSDIGQDRAQETQYF. The DNA for the CDR3 is TGTGCCAGCAGTGACATCGGACAGGACAGGGCACAAGAGACCCAGTACTTC.

The chain uses TRBV4-1 and TRBJ1-3, with D perhaps matching TRBD1 (6 bases). Germline CDR1 MGHRA, CDR2 YSYEKL. Trimming took off 0 bases at V and 0 bases at J, with 6 bases between the two ends. CDR3 size: 15 residues. The CDR3 bases are TGCGCCAGCAGCCAAGAACAGGGCTCTGGAAACACCATATATTTT. This codes for CASSQEQGSGNTIYF.

The CDR3 spells CASSQPTSGDPYNEQFF. In nucleotides, the CDR3 is TGCGCCAGCAGCCAACCGACTAGCGGGGACCCCTACAATGAGCAGTTCTTC. V is TRBV4-3 and J is TRBJ2-1; 11 bases align to TRBD2. Looked up from germline, CDR1 is LGHNA and CDR2 is YSLEER. Trimming at V came to 2 bases and at J to 2 bases, leaving 5 bases not matched to a gene. CDR3 size: 17 residues.

The gene calls are TRBV2 and TRBJ2-6; D is possibly TRBD2 (6 bases). The CDR3 loop spans 14 amino acids. The ends were cut back, 4 bases at V and 8 bases at J, with 12 bases in the middle. The germline V gene has CDR1 SNHLY and CDR2 FYNNEI. The CDR3 DNA is TGTGCCAGCAGTGCGATCCGGGGGACCAACGTCCTGACTTTC. Its translation is CASSAIRGTNVLTF.

This chain uses TRBV15 with TRBJ2-5, with a tentative D call TRBD1 (6 bases). Deletions cut 3 bases from V and 5 bases from J, with 13 bases between. Germline CDR1 reads LNHNV; CDR2 reads YYDKDF (reference sequence). This CDR3 is built from 14 residues. The CDR3 is CATSSRGTGETQYF. The CDR3 DNA follows: TGTGCCACCAGCAGTAGGGGGACCGGCGAGACCCAGTACTTC. Filled out from reference TRBV15 and TRBJ2-5, the complete variable domain reads DAMVIQNPRYQVTQFGKPVTLSCSQTLNHNVMYWYQQKSSQAPKLLFHYYDKDFNNEADTPDNFQSRRPNTSFCFLDIRSPGLGDTAMYLCATSSRGTGETQYFGPGTRLLVL.

This clonotype has more than one count but fewer than ten. The chain combines TRBV7-9 with TRBJ2-7; the match to TRBD1 covers 7 bases. With V trimmed by 8 bases and J by 7 bases, 14 bases remained unmatched. Per the germline V gene, CDR1 is SEHNR and CDR2 is FQNEAQ (reference sequence). This CDR3 comprises 14 residues. The CDR3 spells CASGDRALRGEQYF. The CDR3, as DNA: TGTGCCAGCGGCGACAGGGCCCTCAGGGGAGAGCAGTACTTC.

The rearrangement joins TRBV12-3 or TRBV12-4 to TRBJ2-7; D gene unclear. This CDR3 spans 13 amino acids. The V gene lost 1 base and the J gene lost 4 bases, with 8 bases spanning the gap. The CDR3 nucleotides read TGTGCCAGCAGTTTAGGACACCATTACGAGCAGTACTTC. Its translation: CASSLGHHYEQYF.

This chain joins TRBV6-4 and TRBJ2-1; 8 bases are a match to TRBD2. The germline gives CDR1 MRHNA, CDR2 SNTAGT. The CDR3 has 15 residues. The ends lost 4 bases at V and 6 bases at J; junction bases unmatched: 8. The CDR3 is CASSVAAGEGNEQFF. Here the CDR3 DNA reads TGTGCCAGCAGTGTAGCAGCGGGAGAAGGCAATGAGCAGTTCTTC.

This clonotype was recorded a few times. The chain recombines TRBV11-2 with TRBJ2-3; D call uncertain. The CDR3 extends over 14 amino acids. V was cut by 3 bases and J by 2 bases, with 9 bases left in between. The germline CDR1 and CDR2 sequences are SGHAT and FQNNGV. The CDR3 here is CASSFDRNTDTQYF. CDR3 nucleotide sequence: TGTGCCAGCAGCTTTGACCGAAACACAGATACGCAGTATTTT.